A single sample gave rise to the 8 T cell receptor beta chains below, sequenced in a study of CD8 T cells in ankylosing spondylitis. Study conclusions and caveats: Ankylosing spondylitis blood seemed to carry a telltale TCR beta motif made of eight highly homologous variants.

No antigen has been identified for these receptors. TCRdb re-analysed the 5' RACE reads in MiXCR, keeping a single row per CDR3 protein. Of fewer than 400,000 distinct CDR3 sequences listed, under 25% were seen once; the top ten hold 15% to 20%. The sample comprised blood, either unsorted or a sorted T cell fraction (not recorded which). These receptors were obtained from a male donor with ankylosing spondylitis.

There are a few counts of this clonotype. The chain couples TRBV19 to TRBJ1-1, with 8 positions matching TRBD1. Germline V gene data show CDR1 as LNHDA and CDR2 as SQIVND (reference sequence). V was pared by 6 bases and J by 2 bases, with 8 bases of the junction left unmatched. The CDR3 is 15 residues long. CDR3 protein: CASRATTGGNTEAFF. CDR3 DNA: TGTGCCAGTAGAGCCACAACAGGGGGTAACACTGAAGCTTTCTTT. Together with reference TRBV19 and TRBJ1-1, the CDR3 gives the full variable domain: DGGITQSPKYLFRKEGQNVTLSCEQNLNHDAMYWYRQDPGQGLRLIYYSQIVNDFQKGDIAEGYSVSREKKESFPLTVTSAQKNPTAFYLCASRATTGGNTEAFFGQGTRLTVV.

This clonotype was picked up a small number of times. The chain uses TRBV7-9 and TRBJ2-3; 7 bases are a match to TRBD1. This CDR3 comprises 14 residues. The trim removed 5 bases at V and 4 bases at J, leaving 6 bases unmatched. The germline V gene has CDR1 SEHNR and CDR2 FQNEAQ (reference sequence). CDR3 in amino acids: CASSPRQGSDTQYF. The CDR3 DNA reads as TGTGCCAGCAGCCCACGACAGGGCTCAGATACGCAGTATTTT.

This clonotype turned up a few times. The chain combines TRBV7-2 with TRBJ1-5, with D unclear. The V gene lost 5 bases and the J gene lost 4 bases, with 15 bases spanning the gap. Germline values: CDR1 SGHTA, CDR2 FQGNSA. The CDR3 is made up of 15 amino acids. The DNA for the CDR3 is TGTGCCAGCAGCCCCGTGGGGAGGGCGAATCAGCCCCAGCATTTT. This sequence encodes CASSPVGRANQPQHF.

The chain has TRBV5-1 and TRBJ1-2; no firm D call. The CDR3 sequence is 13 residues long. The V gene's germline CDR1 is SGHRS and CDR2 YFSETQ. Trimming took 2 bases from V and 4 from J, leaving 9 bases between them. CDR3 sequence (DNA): TGCGCCAGCAGCTTCCGACGGCCCTATGGCTACACCTTC. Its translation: CASSFRRPYGYTF. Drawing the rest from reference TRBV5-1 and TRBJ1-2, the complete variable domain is KAGVTQTPRYLIKTRGQQVTLSCSPISGHRSVSWYQQTPGQGLQFLFEYFSETQRNKGNFPGRFSGRQFSNSRSEMNVSTLELGDSALYLCASSFRRPYGYTFGSGTRLTVV.

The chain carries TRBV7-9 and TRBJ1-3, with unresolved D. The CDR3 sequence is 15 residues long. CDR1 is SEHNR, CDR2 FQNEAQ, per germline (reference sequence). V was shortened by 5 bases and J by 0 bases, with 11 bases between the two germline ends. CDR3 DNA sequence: TGTGCCAGCAGCCCCACACGTGGCTCTGGAAACACCATATATTTT. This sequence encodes CASSPTRGSGNTIYF.

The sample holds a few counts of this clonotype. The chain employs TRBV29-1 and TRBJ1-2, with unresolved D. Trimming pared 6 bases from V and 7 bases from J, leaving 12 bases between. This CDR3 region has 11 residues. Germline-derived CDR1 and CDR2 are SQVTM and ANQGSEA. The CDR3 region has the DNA TGCAGCGTGAACAGCCTCGGTGGCTACACCTTC. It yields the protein CSVNSLGGYTF.

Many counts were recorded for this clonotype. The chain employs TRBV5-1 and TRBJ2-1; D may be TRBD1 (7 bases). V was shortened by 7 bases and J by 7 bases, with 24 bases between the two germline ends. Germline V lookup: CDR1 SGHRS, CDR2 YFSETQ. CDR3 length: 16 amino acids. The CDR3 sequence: CASQYRAGGNRNEQFF. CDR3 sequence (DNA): TGCGCCAGCCAGTATAGAGCAGGGGGGAATCGGAATGAGCAGTTCTTC.

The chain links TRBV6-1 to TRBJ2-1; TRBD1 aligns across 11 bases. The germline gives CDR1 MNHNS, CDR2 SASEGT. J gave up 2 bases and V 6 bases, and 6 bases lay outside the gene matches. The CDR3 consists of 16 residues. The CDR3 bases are TGTGCCAGCAGCCCCACGGGACAGGGGGCCTACAATGAGCAGTTCTTC. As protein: CASSPTGQGAYNEQFF.